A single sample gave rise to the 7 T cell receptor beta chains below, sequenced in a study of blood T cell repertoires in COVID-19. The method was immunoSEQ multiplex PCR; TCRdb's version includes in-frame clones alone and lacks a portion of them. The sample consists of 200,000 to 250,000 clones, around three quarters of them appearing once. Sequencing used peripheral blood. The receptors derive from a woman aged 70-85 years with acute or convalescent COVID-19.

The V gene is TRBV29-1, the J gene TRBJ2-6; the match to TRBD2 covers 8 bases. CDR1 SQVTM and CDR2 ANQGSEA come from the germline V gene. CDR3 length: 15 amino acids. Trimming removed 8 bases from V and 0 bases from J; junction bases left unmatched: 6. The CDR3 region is CSPSGGDSGANVLTF. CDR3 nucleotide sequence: TGCAGCCCGTCGGGGGGGGACTCTGGGGCCAACGTCCTGACTTTC.

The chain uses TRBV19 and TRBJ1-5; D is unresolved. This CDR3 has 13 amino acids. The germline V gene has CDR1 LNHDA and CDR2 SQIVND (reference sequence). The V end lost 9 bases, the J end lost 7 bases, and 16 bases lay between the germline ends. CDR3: CASTDENGQPQHF. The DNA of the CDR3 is TGTGCCAGCACAGACGAAAATGGGCAGCCCCAGCATTTT.

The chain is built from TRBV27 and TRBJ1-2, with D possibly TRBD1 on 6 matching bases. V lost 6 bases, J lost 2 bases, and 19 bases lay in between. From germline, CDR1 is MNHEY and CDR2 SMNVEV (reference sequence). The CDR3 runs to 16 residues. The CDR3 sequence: CASSRGPDRNNYGYTF. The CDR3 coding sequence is TGTGCCAGCAGCCGGGGCCCGGACAGAAACAACTATGGCTACACCTTC.

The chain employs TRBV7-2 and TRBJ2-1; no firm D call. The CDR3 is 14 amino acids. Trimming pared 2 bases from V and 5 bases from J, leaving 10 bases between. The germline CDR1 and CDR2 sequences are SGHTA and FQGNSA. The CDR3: CASSLHLVNNEQFF. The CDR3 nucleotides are TGTGCCAGCAGCTTACACCTAGTGAACAATGAGCAGTTCTTC.

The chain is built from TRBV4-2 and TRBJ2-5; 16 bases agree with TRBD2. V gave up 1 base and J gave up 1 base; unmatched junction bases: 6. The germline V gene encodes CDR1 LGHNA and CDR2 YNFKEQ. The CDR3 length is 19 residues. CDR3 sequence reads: CASSQGLGLAGGPQETQYF. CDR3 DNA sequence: TGTGCCAGCAGCCAAGGTCTGGGACTAGCGGGGGGGCCCCAAGAGACCCAGTACTTC.

The CDR3 loop is CASSPFSGAGEQYV. Here the CDR3 DNA reads TGTGCCAGCAGCCCCTTTAGCGGGGCGGGTGAGCAGTACGTC. This chain links TRBV11-2 with TRBJ2-7; 8 positions match TRBD2. Per germline, CDR1 SGHAT and CDR2 FQNNGV. CDR3 length equals 14 residues. Germline trimming cut 5 bases from V and 7 bases from J; bases unmatched to any gene: 10.

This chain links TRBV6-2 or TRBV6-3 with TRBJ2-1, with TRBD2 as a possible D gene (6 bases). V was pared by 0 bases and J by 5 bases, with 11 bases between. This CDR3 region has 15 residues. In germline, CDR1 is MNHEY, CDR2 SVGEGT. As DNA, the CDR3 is TGTGCCAGCAGTTACTCGGGGGGACCTAACAATGAGCAGTTCTTC. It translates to CASSYSGGPNNEQFF.